The present entry profiles one T cell receptor beta chain with its context. This sample was taken from a study of blood T cell repertoires in COVID-19. Only in-frame clones appear in the TCRdb table, and some are missing; sequencing was by immunoSEQ multiplex PCR. The sample has roughly 160,000 clones, approximately 88% seen once. Per germline, CDR1 MDHEN and CDR2 SYDVKM. J lost 2 bases, V lost 3 bases, and 4 bases had no gene match. CDR3 length equals 14 residues. This sequence joins TRBV28 and TRBJ2-7; 7 bases are a match to TRBD1. This TCR derives from a woman between 55 and 75 years old who had recovered from COVID-19. Sample: peripheral blood. The CDR3 is CASSFDDRAYEQYF. CDR3 nucleotides: TGTGCCAGCAGTTTTGATGACAGGGCCTACGAGCAGTACTTC.